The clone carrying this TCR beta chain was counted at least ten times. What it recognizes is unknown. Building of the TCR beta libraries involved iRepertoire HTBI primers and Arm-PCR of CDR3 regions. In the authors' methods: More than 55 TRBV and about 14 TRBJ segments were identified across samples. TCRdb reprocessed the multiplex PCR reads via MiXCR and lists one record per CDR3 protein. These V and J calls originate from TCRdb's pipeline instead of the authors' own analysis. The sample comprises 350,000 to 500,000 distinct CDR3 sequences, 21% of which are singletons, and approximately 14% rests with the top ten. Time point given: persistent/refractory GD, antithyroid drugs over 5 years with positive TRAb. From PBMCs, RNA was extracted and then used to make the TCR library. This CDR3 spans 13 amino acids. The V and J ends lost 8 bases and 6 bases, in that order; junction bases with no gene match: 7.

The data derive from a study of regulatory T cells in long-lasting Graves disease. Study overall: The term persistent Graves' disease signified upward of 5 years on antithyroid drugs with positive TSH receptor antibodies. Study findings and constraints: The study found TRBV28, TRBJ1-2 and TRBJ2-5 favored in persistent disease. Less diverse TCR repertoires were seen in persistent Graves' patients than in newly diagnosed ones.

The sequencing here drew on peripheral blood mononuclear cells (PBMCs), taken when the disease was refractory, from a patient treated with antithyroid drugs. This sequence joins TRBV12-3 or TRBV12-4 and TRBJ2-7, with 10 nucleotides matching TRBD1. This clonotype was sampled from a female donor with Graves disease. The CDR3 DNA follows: TGTGCCAGCGGACAGGGGGGGGGTCTCGAGCAGTACTTC. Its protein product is CASGQGGGLEQYF.